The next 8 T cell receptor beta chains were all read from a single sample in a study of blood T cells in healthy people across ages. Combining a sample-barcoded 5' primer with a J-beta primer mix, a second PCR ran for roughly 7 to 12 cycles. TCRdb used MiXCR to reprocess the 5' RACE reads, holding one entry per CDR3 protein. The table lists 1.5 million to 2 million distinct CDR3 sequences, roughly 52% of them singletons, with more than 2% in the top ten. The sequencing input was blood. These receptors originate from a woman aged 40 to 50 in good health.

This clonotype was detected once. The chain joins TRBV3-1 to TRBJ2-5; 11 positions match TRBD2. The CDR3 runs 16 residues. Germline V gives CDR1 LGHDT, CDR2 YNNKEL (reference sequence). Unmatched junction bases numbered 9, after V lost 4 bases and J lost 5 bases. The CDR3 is CASSRGASGGIETQYF. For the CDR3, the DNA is TGTGCCAGCAGCCGGGGTGCTAGCGGGGGGATTGAGACCCAGTACTTC.

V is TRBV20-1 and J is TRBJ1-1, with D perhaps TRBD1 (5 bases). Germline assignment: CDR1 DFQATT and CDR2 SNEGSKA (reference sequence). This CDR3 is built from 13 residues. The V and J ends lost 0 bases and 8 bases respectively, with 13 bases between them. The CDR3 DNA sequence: TGCAGTGCTAGAGAGGCGGGTTGGGGGGAAGCTTTCTTT. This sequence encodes CSAREAGWGEAFF.

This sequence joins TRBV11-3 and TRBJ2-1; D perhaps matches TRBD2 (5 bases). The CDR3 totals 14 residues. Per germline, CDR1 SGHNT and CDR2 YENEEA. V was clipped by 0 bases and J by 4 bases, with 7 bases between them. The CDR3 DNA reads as TGTGCCAGCAGCTTAGATGGAGGATACAATGAGCAGTTCTTC. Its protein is CASSLDGGYNEQFF.

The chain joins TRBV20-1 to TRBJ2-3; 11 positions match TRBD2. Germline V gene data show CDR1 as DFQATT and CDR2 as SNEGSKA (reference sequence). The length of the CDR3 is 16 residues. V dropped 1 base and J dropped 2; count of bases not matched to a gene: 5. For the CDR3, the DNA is TGCAGTGCTAGAGGAACTAGCGGGGGTTTCACAGATACGCAGTATTTT. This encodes CSARGTSGGFTDTQYF.

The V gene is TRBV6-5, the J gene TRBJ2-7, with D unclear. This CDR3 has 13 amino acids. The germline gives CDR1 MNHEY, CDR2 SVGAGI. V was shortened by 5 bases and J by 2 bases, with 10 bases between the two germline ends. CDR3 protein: CASSQVGTYEQYF. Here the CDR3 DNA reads TGTGCCAGCAGTCAGGTCGGAACCTACGAGCAGTACTTC.

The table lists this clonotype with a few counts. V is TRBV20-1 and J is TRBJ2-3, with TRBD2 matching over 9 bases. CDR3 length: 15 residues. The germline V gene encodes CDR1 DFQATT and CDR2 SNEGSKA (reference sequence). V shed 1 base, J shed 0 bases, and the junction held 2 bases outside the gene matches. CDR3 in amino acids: CSARGLAASTDTQYF. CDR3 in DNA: TGCAGTGCTAGAGGACTAGCGGCCAGCACAGATACGCAGTATTTT.

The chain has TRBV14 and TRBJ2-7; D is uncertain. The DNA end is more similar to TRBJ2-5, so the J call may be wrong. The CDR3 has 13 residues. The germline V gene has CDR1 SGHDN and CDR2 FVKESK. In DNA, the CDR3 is TGTGCCAGCAGCCAAATAGGGATGGAGACCCAGTACTTC. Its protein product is CASSQIGMETQYF.

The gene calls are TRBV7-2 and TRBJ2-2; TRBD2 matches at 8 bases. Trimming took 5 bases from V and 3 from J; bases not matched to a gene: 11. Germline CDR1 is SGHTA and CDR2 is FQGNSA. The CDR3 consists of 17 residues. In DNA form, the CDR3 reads TGTGCCAGCAGCCTCCCGGGGGGGTTGGGGGACACCGGGGAGCTGTTTTTT. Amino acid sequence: CASSLPGGLGDTGELFF.